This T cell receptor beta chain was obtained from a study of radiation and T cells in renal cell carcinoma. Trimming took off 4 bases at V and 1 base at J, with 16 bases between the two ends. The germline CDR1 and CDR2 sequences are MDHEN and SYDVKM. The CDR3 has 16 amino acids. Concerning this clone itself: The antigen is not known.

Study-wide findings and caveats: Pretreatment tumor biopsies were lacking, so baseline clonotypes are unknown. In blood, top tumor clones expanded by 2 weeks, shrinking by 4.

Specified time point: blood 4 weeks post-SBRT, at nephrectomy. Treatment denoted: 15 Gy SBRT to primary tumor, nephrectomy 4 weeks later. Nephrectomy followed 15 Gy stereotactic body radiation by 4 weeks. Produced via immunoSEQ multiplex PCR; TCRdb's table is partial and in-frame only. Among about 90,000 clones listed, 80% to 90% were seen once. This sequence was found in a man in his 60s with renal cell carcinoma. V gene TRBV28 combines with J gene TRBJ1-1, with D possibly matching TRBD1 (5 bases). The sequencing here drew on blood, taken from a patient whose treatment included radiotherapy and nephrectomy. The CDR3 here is CASSSGRVGRNTEAFF. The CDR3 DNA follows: TGTGCCAGCAGTTCGGGGAGGGTGGGGCGGAACACTGAAGCTTTCTTT.